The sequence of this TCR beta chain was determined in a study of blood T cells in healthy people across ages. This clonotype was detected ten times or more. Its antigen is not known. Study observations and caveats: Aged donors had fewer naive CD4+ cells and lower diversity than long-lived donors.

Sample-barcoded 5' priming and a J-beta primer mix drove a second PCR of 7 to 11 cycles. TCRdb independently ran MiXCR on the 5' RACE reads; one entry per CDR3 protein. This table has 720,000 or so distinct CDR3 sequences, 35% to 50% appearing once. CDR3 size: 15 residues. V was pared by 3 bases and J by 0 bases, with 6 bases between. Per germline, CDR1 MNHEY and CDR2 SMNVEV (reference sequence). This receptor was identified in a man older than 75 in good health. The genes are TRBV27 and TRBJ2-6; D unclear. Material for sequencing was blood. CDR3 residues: CASSLSVSGANVLTF. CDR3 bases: TGTGCCAGCAGTTTGTCGGTCTCTGGGGCCAACGTCCTGACTTTC.